A single sample is the source of the 25 T cell receptor beta chains below, sequenced in a study of OX40 agonist ivuxolimab in advanced cancers. The assay was immunoSEQ multiplex PCR, and TCRdb's table has in-frame clones only and misses some. The repertoire includes 70,000 to 90,000 clones, roughly 89% of them detected once, and almost 8.5% sits in the top ten. Sequencing was performed on CD4+ or CD8+ T cells sorted from blood, taken in a trial of the OX40 agonist ivuxolimab. All receptors derive from an adult with an advanced solid tumor such as melanoma, head and neck, liver or kidney cancer.

The chain carries TRBV2 and TRBJ1-2; 7 bases align to TRBD1. The CDR3 covers 16 residues. From germline, CDR1 is SNHLY and CDR2 FYNNEI. J lost 4 bases, V lost 8 bases, and 16 bases had no gene match. The CDR3 spells CASSGTEGYGGYGYTF. Here the CDR3 DNA reads TGTGCCAGCTCGGGGACAGAGGGGTATGGGGGCTATGGCTACACCTTC.

The sample holds one count of this clone. This chain links TRBV9 with TRBJ2-3; D might be TRBD1 (8 bases). CDR1 and CDR2 from the germline V gene are SGDLS and YYNGEE. Trimming stripped 4 bases from V and 4 bases from J, with 19 bases between. This CDR3 has 16 amino acids. In DNA form, the CDR3 reads TGTGCCAGCAGCCAACAGGGGGGGCCTCCGGCAGATACGCAGTATTTT. It specifies CASSQQGGPPADTQYF.

The chain employs TRBV6-5 and TRBJ1-2; 9 bases are shared with TRBD1. CDR1 and CDR2 from the germline V gene are MNHEY and SVGAGI. This CDR3 is 14 amino acids long. V lost 2 bases to trimming and J lost 7 bases; unmatched junction nucleotides: 5. Here the CDR3 reads CASSYDGTGSGYTF. The CDR3 nucleotides read TGTGCCAGCAGTTACGACGGGACAGGGAGTGGCTACACCTTC.

The chain has TRBV4-3 and TRBJ1-2; TRBD1 matches 7 bases. V was pared by 4 bases and J by 5 bases, with 7 bases of the junction left unmatched. Germline V CDR1 and CDR2: LGHNA, YSLEER. This CDR3 has 14 residues. CDR3 amino acids: CASSPTGTEYGYTF. CDR3 coding DNA: TGCGCCAGCAGCCCGACAGGGACGGAGTATGGCTACACCTTC.

This chain connects TRBV28 to TRBJ1-2; possible D gene TRBD1, 6 bases. This CDR3 contains 15 residues. Trimming removed 5 bases at V and 5 bases at J, with 18 bases between. In germline, CDR1 is MDHEN, CDR2 SYDVKM. The CDR3 protein is CASSPWGAGLYGYTF. CDR3 DNA sequence: TGTGCCAGCAGTCCCTGGGGGGCGGGACTATATGGCTACACCTTC.

The genes are TRBV4-1 and TRBJ1-1; D remains ambiguous. The CDR3 sequence is 15 residues long. V shed 0 bases and J shed 4 bases, with 12 bases lying between them. Germline assignment: CDR1 MGHRA and CDR2 YSYEKL. The CDR3: CASSQDSRVITEAFF. CDR3 coding DNA: TGCGCCAGCAGCCAAGATAGTCGGGTCATCACTGAAGCTTTCTTT.

The V and J genes are TRBV13 and TRBJ2-7; tentatively, D is TRBD1 or TRBD2 (5 bases each). V lost 5 bases to trimming and J lost 0 bases, with 11 bases between them. CDR3 length equals 14 residues. Germline CDR1 and CDR2: PRHDT and FYEKMQ (reference sequence). CDR3 sequence reads: CASSPRGYSYEQYF. CDR3 in DNA: TGTGCCAGCAGCCCTCGGGGCTACTCCTACGAGCAGTACTTC.

The rearrangement links TRBV9 to TRBJ2-7; possible D gene TRBD1, 6 bases. V was trimmed by 1 base and J by 2 bases, leaving 13 bases between them. The CDR3 has 15 residues. From germline, CDR1 is SGDLS and CDR2 YYNGEE. CDR3 in amino acids: CASSVRETGPYEQYF. DNA of the CDR3: TGTGCCAGCAGCGTACGTGAGACAGGACCCTACGAGCAGTACTTC. Full variable domain (rest looked up from reference TRBV9 and TRBJ2-7): DSGVTQTPKHLITATGQRVTLRCSPRSGDLSVYWYQQSLDQGLQFLIQYYNGEERAKGNILERFSAQQFPDLHSELNLSSLELGDSALYFCASSVRETGPYEQYFGPGTRLTVT.

This clone was counted once. CDR3 amino acids: CASSQASGNDYGYTF. The CDR3 nucleotides read TGCGCCAGCAGCCAAGCTTCAGGGAATGACTATGGCTACACCTTC. This chain uses TRBV4-3 with TRBJ1-2; D perhaps matches TRBD1 (5 bases). This CDR3 comprises 15 residues. Between the trimmed V and J ends, which lost 1 base and 3 bases, there was a span of 12 bases. The germline gives CDR1 LGHNA, CDR2 YSLEER.

The chain is built from TRBV30 and TRBJ1-6, with 7 bases fitting TRBD1. The V segment lost 8 bases and the J segment 1 base; nucleotides outside the gene matches: 2. Germline assignment: CDR1 GTSNPN and CDR2 SVGIG (reference sequence). The CDR3 covers 13 residues. The CDR3 sequence is CAQQGSYNSPLHF. CDR3 DNA: TGTGCCCAACAGGGGTCCTATAATTCACCCCTCCACTTT.

The CDR3 loop is CASTRAYNEQFF. Written as DNA, the CDR3 is TGCGCCAGCACCAGAGCCTACAATGAGCAGTTCTTC. The chain carries TRBV10-2 and TRBJ2-1; D gene uncertain. Germline values: CDR1 WSHSY, CDR2 SAAADI. V dropped 7 bases and J dropped 2 bases, with 6 bases sitting between them. This CDR3 has 12 residues.

The J gene is TRBJ2-1, the V gene TRBV30; 10 nucleotides align to TRBD2. Germline V gives CDR1 GTSNPN, CDR2 SVGIG (reference sequence). This CDR3 contains 15 residues. Trimming took 0 bases from V and 4 from J; bases not matched to a gene: 3. CDR3 sequence (DNA): TGTGCCTGGAGTGTACAGCGGGGGGGTTACAATGAGCAGTTCTTC. It specifies CAWSVQRGGYNEQFF.

The chain couples TRBV9 to TRBJ2-1; 10 positions match TRBD2. V was clipped by 3 bases and J by 3 bases; unmatched bases: 6. Germline V lookup: CDR1 SGDLS, CDR2 YYNGEE. The CDR3 runs to 16 residues. The CDR3 DNA reads TGTGCCAGCAGCGGAATAGCGGGGGGCATCTACAATGAGCAGTTCTTC. It encodes CASSGIAGGIYNEQFF.

The V gene is TRBV5-1, the J gene TRBJ1-4; D call uncertain. Per the germline V gene, CDR1 is SGHRS and CDR2 is YFSETQ. CDR3 length equals 15 residues. Trimming took 4 bases from V and 8 from J, leaving 18 bases between them. CDR3 residues: CASSDPGGRGEKLFF. The CDR3 region has the DNA TGCGCCAGCAGCGACCCAGGCGGCCGTGGGGAAAAACTGTTTTTT.

V and J are TRBV29-1 and TRBJ2-1; 8 bases fit TRBD1. The CDR3 covers 13 residues. Unmatched junction bases numbered 11, after V lost 7 bases and J lost 9 bases. Germline V CDR1 and CDR2: SQVTM, ANQGSEA. CDR3 loop: CSARTGRSGEQFF. CDR3 DNA sequence: TGCAGCGCCCGGACAGGGAGGTCAGGTGAGCAGTTCTTC.

This CDR3 reads CASSDTTGVWADTQYF. DNA for the CDR3: TGTGCCAGCAGCGACACGACGGGAGTTTGGGCAGATACGCAGTATTTT. J is TRBJ2-3 and V is TRBV9, with a possible D match to TRBD2 (6 bases). This CDR3 contains 16 residues. V lost 3 bases to trimming and J lost 4 bases, with 18 bases between them. Germline V gene data show CDR1 as SGDLS and CDR2 as YYNGEE.

The V call is TRBV7-9, the J call TRBJ1-5, with 9 bases identical to TRBD1. Germline V gene sequence: CDR1 SEHNR, CDR2 FQNEAQ (reference sequence). The CDR3 runs to 14 residues. The V segment lost 5 bases and the J segment 7 bases; nucleotides outside the gene matches: 6. CDR3: CASSLGQGSQPQHF. In DNA, the CDR3 is TGTGCCAGCAGCCTGGGACAGGGTAGCCAGCCCCAGCATTTT.

The chain joins TRBV30 to TRBJ2-3; 9 bases are shared with TRBD2. This CDR3 region has 16 residues. Germline V gives CDR1 GTSNPN, CDR2 SVGIG (reference sequence). V was pared by 1 base and J by 4 bases, with 9 bases of the junction left unmatched. The CDR3 is CAWSGTSVGLADTQYF. The DNA of the CDR3 is TGTGCCTGGAGTGGGACTAGCGTAGGTTTAGCAGATACGCAGTATTTT.

CDR3 in amino acids: CASSLAGGLDEQFF. As DNA, the CDR3 is TGTGCCAGCAGCTTAGCGGGAGGGTTGGATGAGCAGTTCTTC. J is TRBJ2-1 and V is TRBV7-8, with 7 bases identical to TRBD2. The trim removed 0 bases at V and 8 bases at J, leaving 4 bases unmatched. The CDR3 runs 14 residues. CDR1 and CDR2 (germline): SGHVS, FQNEAQ.

The rearrangement links TRBV14 to TRBJ2-7, with 10 bases aligning to TRBD2. The CDR3 consists of 16 residues. The germline gives CDR1 SGHDN, CDR2 FVKESK. The V and J ends lost 4 bases and 3 bases, in that order; junction bases with no gene match: 9. The CDR3 spells CASSLLAGVGFYEQYF. The CDR3 region has the DNA TGTGCCAGCAGCCTCCTAGCGGGGGTGGGGTTCTACGAGCAGTACTTC.

The chain employs TRBV15 and TRBJ2-1, with 10 bases matching TRBD2. Germline CDR1 is LNHNV and CDR2 is YYDKDF (reference sequence). The CDR3 covers 15 residues. V dropped 1 base and J dropped 7; count of bases not matched to a gene: 4. For the CDR3, the DNA is TGTGCCACCAGCAGAGGGCTAGCGGGGGCTAATGAGCAGTTCTTC. It yields the protein CATSRGLAGANEQFF.

V is TRBV28 and J is TRBJ1-6, with unresolved D. The CDR3 is made up of 15 amino acids. Trimming removed 3 bases from V and 5 bases from J, with 11 bases in between. Germline V gives CDR1 MDHEN, CDR2 SYDVKM. DNA for the CDR3: TGTGCCAGCAGTTTCGGAAGGACGAATAATTCACCCCTCCACTTT. Translating gives CASSFGRTNNSPLHF.

V usage is TRBV30 and J usage is TRBJ1-2; D is perhaps TRBD1 (5 bases). Trimming took off 6 bases at V and 1 base at J, with 15 bases between the two ends. Germline CDR1 and CDR2: GTSNPN and SVGIG (reference sequence). There are 14 residues in the CDR3. Written as DNA, the CDR3 is TGTGCCTGTAAAATGGGGGTTTTTAACTATGGCTACACCTTC. The encoded protein is CACKMGVFNYGYTF.

This rearrangement joins TRBV28 to TRBJ2-3; TRBD2 matches 8 bases. Germline V gives CDR1 MDHEN, CDR2 SYDVKM. V shed 3 bases, J shed 4 bases, and the junction held 18 bases outside the gene matches. The CDR3 is 19 residues long. The CDR3 nucleotides read TGTGCCAGCAGTTTGATGGGTCTGGGACGGGGGGGCGCGCCAGATACGCAGTATTTT. Protein: CASSLMGLGRGGAPDTQYF.

This chain uses TRBV5-4 with TRBJ2-7, with D perhaps TRBD2 (6 bases). V lost 4 bases to trimming and J lost 5 bases, with 7 bases between them. The CDR3 length is 11 residues. Germline lookup yields CDR1 SGHNT and CDR2 YYREEE (reference sequence). CDR3 loop: CASSPGDEQYF. In nucleotides, the CDR3 is TGTGCCAGCAGCCCGGGGGACGAGCAGTACTTC.